Presented here are 5 T cell receptor beta chains from one specimen sequenced in a study of long-term antiretroviral therapy in people with HIV. They ran version v3.0 of the immunoSEQ assay at survey level. TCRdb's copy holds only in-frame clones and misses some; the assay was immunoSEQ multiplex PCR. The profile covers 45,000 to 50,000 clones, with about 80% appearing a single time and under 3% taken by the ten largest. Specimen: unsorted PBMCs, collected 0.8 years after starting antiretroviral therapy. The receptors derive from a woman aged 18-30 years with HIV.

The chain uses TRBV19 and TRBJ1-1, with D tentatively TRBD1 (5 bases). V lost 5 bases and J lost 3, with 13 bases in between. The CDR3 runs 14 residues. Germline CDR1 and CDR2: LNHDA and SQIVND (reference sequence). Here the CDR3 DNA reads TGTGCCAGTAGTCCAACCGCAGGGTACACTGAAGCTTTCTTT. Translation gives CASSPTAGYTEAFF.

The rearrangement joins TRBV4-3 to TRBJ1-2; no firm D call. The CDR3 consists of 15 residues. Per germline, CDR1 LGHNA and CDR2 YSLEER. The V end lost 0 bases, the J end lost 7 bases, and 15 bases lay between the germline ends. For the CDR3, the DNA is TGCGCCAGCAGCCAAGATCGTTACAGCACTATTGGCTACACCTTC. Its translation is CASSQDRYSTIGYTF.

This clone is judged large. The chain carries TRBV9 and TRBJ2-3; no clear D gene. CDR3 length: 12 residues. CDR1 and CDR2 (germline): SGDLS, YYNGEE. V was cut by 0 bases and J by 4 bases, with 3 bases left in between. The CDR3 region is CASSVEADTQYF. The CDR3, as DNA: TGTGCCAGCAGCGTAGAGGCAGATACGCAGTATTTT.

This clone was counted once. The V call is TRBV7-7, the J call TRBJ2-7, with D perhaps being TRBD1 or TRBD2 (5 bases each). CDR3 length: 13 amino acids. Germline CDR1 SSHAT, CDR2 FNYEAQ (reference sequence). The DNA for the CDR3 is TGTGCTAGAGGGGTAGGAGACTCCTACGAGCAGTACTTC. Its translation is CARGVGDSYEQYF.

This clone occurred a few times. CDR3 bases: TGTGCCAGCAGTCTCTACTTCGACAGGGGGCGCACCGGGGAGCTGTTTTTT. Protein product: CASSLYFDRGRTGELFF. The V gene is TRBV27, the J gene TRBJ2-2; 10 bases are a match to TRBD1. The CDR3 has 17 amino acids. Per germline, CDR1 MNHEY and CDR2 SMNVEV (reference sequence). Trimming cost V 5 bases and J 4 bases; bases outside gene matches: 10.